This T cell receptor beta chain was sequenced in a study of T cells in localized non-small cell lung cancer. Germline V gene lookup returns CDR1 ENHRY and CDR2 SYGVKD. V dropped 2 bases and J dropped 5 bases, with 10 bases sitting between them. The CDR3 spans 14 residues. Study-wide findings and caveats: In uninvolved adjacent lung, T cell clonality reached its highest value, exceeding tumor.

Concerning this clone: The target antigen is unknown.

TCRdb's copy holds only in-frame clones and misses some; the assay was immunoSEQ multiplex PCR. The sample includes 15,000 or so clones, around nine tenths of them seen just once. This chain uses TRBV10-3 with TRBJ1-5; TRBD1 is a possible D gene (5 bases). The source was peripheral blood mononuclear cells, collected before any cancer treatment. This TCR was recovered from a man aged 35-69 years with stage III lung adenocarcinoma. The CDR3 DNA sequence: TGTGCCATCAGTGAGGACAGCGACTATCAGCCCCAGCATTTT. This encodes CAISEDSDYQPQHF.